These 21 T cell receptor beta chains came from one sample sequenced in a study of cytomegalovirus exposure and HLA in healthy donors. PCR used 60 Vbeta primers and 13 Jbeta primers. Some clones are missing from TCRdb's copy, which holds only in-frame ones; the method was immunoSEQ multiplex PCR. Of about 96,000 clones in the sample, under 85% were seen once. Material: PBMCs. These receptors were obtained from a woman aged 70-85 years in good health and CMV-seropositive.

The CDR3 DNA is TGTGCCAGCAGAACCGGGACTAGGAACTACAATGAGCAGTTCTTC. Its translation: CASRTGTRNYNEQFF. The chain couples TRBV2 to TRBJ2-1, with 8 bases aligning to TRBD2. After removal of 6 bases from V and 3 bases from J, the junction contained 7 bases not matched to a gene. Looked up from germline, CDR1 is SNHLY and CDR2 is FYNNEI. CDR3 size: 15 residues.

In this sample, this clone turned up once. V and J are TRBV28 and TRBJ1-6; no clear D gene. Germline CDR1 and CDR2: MDHEN and SYDVKM. This CDR3 region has 13 residues. Trimming removed 2 bases at V and 10 bases at J, with 9 bases between. CDR3 amino acids: CASSLEVWSPLHF. The DNA of the CDR3 is TGTGCCAGCAGTTTAGAGGTTTGGTCACCCCTCCACTTT.

The V gene is TRBV7-2, the J gene TRBJ1-5; 10 nucleotides agree with TRBD1. Germline loops: CDR1 SGHTA, CDR2 FQGNSA. The CDR3 length is 16 residues. The ends lost 0 bases at V and 6 bases at J; junction bases unmatched: 5. The CDR3 reads CASSLADRGLGQPQHF. In nucleotides, the CDR3 is TGTGCCAGCAGCTTAGCCGACAGGGGGCTGGGTCAGCCCCAGCATTTT.

This clone was observed a few times. The DNA of the CDR3 is TGTGCCATCAGCAGCGGGACTAGTCATCGCAATGAGCAGTTCTTC. Translating gives CAISSGTSHRNEQFF. The rearrangement links TRBV10-3 to TRBJ2-1; 8 nucleotides line up with TRBD2. The CDR3 runs 15 residues. Germline V gives CDR1 ENHRY, CDR2 SYGVKD. The trim removed 6 bases at V and 6 bases at J, leaving 10 bases unmatched.

This clone was picked up a small number of times. V is TRBV5-1 and J is TRBJ1-2; a possible D gene is TRBD1 (6 bases). The germline V gene encodes CDR1 SGHRS and CDR2 YFSETQ. Trimming shortened V by 3 bases and J by 8 bases, and 17 bases separated the two germline ends. The CDR3 runs 14 residues. CDR3 region: CASSSGTPVSGYTF. As DNA, the CDR3 is TGCGCCAGCAGCTCCGGGACACCAGTCAGCGGCTACACCTTC.

The chain has TRBV5-1 and TRBJ1-1, with 8 bases aligning to TRBD1. This CDR3 has 15 amino acids. Germline CDR1 SGHRS, CDR2 YFSETQ. J lost 5 bases, V lost 4 bases, and 10 bases had no gene match. The CDR3 nucleotides read TGCGCCAGCAGCGATTCGCAGGGGGCAGGTACTGAAGCTTTCTTT. Its protein product is CASSDSQGAGTEAFF. Filled out from reference TRBV5-1 and TRBJ1-1, the complete variable domain reads KAGVTQTPRYLIKTRGQQVTLSCSPISGHRSVSWYQQTPGQGLQFLFEYFSETQRNKGNFPGRFSGRQFSNSRSEMNVSTLELGDSALYLCASSDSQGAGTEAFFGQGTRLTVV.

The chain combines TRBV30 with TRBJ2-5; 11 positions agree with TRBD2. The CDR3 contains 16 residues. In germline, CDR1 is GTSNPN, CDR2 SVGIG (reference sequence). V dropped 2 bases and J dropped 7; count of bases not matched to a gene: 12. As DNA, the CDR3 is TGTGCCTGGAGTCGGACTAGCGGGTTTGGCGAGGGGACCCAGTACTTC. It codes for CAWSRTSGFGEGTQYF.

This clone was counted a few times. J is TRBJ1-6 and V is TRBV4-3; the match to TRBD1 covers 7 bases. Germline CDR1 reads LGHNA; CDR2 reads YSLEER. V was pared by 1 base and J by 10 bases, with 10 bases of the junction left unmatched. The length of the CDR3 is 16 residues. The CDR3 sequence is CASSQGNRGNESPLHF. The CDR3 DNA reads TGCGCCAGCAGCCAAGGGAACAGGGGAAACGAGTCACCCCTCCACTTT.

The sample holds one count of this clone. J is TRBJ2-5 and V is TRBV9; 9 positions match TRBD1. The CDR3 covers 17 residues. V shed 0 bases, J shed 5 bases, and the junction held 11 bases outside the gene matches. Germline assignment: CDR1 SGDLS and CDR2 YYNGEE. The CDR3 nucleotides read TGTGCCAGCAGCGTAGACCCACAGGGGGCGATTGGGGAGACCCAGTACTTC. Translating gives CASSVDPQGAIGETQYF.

For the CDR3, the DNA is TGTGCCAGCTCACCCCGAAACAGGGTAAACATTCAGTACTTC. Its protein is CASSPRNRVNIQYF. The chain uses TRBV18 and TRBJ2-4, with D possibly TRBD1 on 6 matching bases. Germline CDR1 and CDR2: KGHSH and LQKENI. The CDR3 consists of 14 residues. With 3 bases removed from V and 6 bases from J, the gap between germline ends came to 12 bases. Combining the CDR3 with reference TRBV18 and TRBJ2-4 gives the whole variable domain NAGVMQNPRHLVRRRGQEARLRCSPMKGHSHVYWYRQLPEEGLKFMVYLQKENIIDESGMPKERFSAEFPKEGPSILRIQQVVRGDSAAYFCASSPRNRVNIQYFGAGTRLSVL.

This clone appeared a few times. A read error may produce the germline difference seen at one junction end. The V and J genes are TRBV7-3 and TRBJ2-1; TRBD2 matches at 10 bases. This CDR3 spans 15 amino acids. Germline V lookup: CDR1 SGHTA, CDR2 FQGTGA. Here the CDR3 DNA reads TGTGCCAGCAGCCTAACTAGCGGGGCGTGGAATGAGCAGTTCTTC. The encoded protein is CASSLTSGAWNEQFF.

This chain uses TRBV10-3 with TRBJ2-1; the D gene is possibly TRBD2 (6 bases). There are 13 residues in the CDR3. Between the trimmed V and J ends, which lost 8 bases and 4 bases, there was a span of 12 bases. The germline gives CDR1 ENHRY, CDR2 SYGVKD. As DNA, the CDR3 is TGTGCCATCGCGGGGTCTTCTTACAATGAGCAGTTCTTC. The encoded protein is CAIAGSSYNEQFF.

This sequence joins TRBV6-4 and TRBJ1-6; D is undetermined. The CDR3 is 13 residues long. In germline, CDR1 is MRHNA, CDR2 SNTAGT. V lost 4 bases and J 6 bases, leaving 7 bases between the germline ends. CDR3 nucleotides: TGTGCCAGCAGTGTTTTCCGTAATTCACCCCTCCACTTT. Translation: CASSVFRNSPLHF.

V and J are TRBV6-1 and TRBJ2-5; TRBD1 agrees at 10 bases. The junction had 3 bases not matched to a gene; V was cut back by 0 bases and J by 5 bases. Germline V CDR1 and CDR2: MNHNS, SASEGT. This CDR3 contains 15 residues. The CDR3 DNA follows: TGTGCCAGCAGTGAAGCGACAGGGGGCGGGGAGACCCAGTACTTC. Its protein is CASSEATGGGETQYF.

The CDR3 DNA reads TGTGCTACGGGACAGGGGGCGCCCACCGGGGAGCTGTTTTTT. The encoded protein is CATGQGAPTGELFF. The V and J genes are TRBV7-7 and TRBJ2-2; 12 bases line up with TRBD1. This CDR3 comprises 14 residues. Per the germline V gene, CDR1 is SSHAT and CDR2 is FNYEAQ (reference sequence).

This chain connects TRBV7-2 to TRBJ2-1; no reliable D call. V was pared by 3 bases and J by 3 bases, with 12 bases between. CDR1 is SGHTA and CDR2 is FQGNSA in the germline V gene. The length of the CDR3 is 15 residues. The chain's CDR3 is CASSFVGLHYNEQFF. In DNA, the CDR3 is TGTGCCAGCAGCTTCGTGGGCCTCCACTACAATGAGCAGTTCTTC.

This clone was counted a few times. V and J are TRBV2 and TRBJ1-1; possibly TRBD1 for D (5 bases). The germline CDR1 and CDR2 sequences are SNHLY and FYNNEI. The CDR3 runs 14 residues. Trimming cost V 6 bases and J 1 base, with 12 bases left between them. The CDR3 sequence is CASSGRASNTEAFF. Here the CDR3 DNA reads TGTGCCAGCAGCGGCAGGGCCTCGAACACTGAAGCTTTCTTT.

A few counts support this clone. Other nucleotide sequences from this sample produce the same CDR3. The chain links TRBV28 to TRBJ1-6, with TRBD1 matching over 9 bases. The CDR3 is 15 amino acids. The J segment lost 7 bases and the V segment lost 1 base, leaving 2 bases of the junction unmatched. Germline-derived CDR1 and CDR2 are MDHEN and SYDVKM. The CDR3 DNA reads TGTGCCAGCAGTTTATATGGGACAGGGAATTCACCCCTCCACTTT. Residues: CASSLYGTGNSPLHF.

This chain connects TRBV11-3 to TRBJ2-3; possibly TRBD1 for D (6 bases). The germline V gene has CDR1 SGHNT and CDR2 YENEEA. Trimming stripped 3 bases from V and 6 bases from J, with 25 bases between. The CDR3 is 18 amino acids. This chain's CDR3 is CASSFNRAGQISSDTQYF. CDR3 nucleotides: TGTGCCAGCAGCTTTAATAGGGCCGGACAGATTAGTTCGGATACGCAGTATTTT.

The J gene is TRBJ1-2, the V gene TRBV19; 7 nucleotides agree with TRBD1. CDR1 LNHDA and CDR2 SQIVND come from the germline V gene (reference sequence). J gave up 5 bases and V 8 bases, and 8 bases lay outside the gene matches. CDR3 size: 13 residues. The DNA for the CDR3 is TGTGCCAGTCTAAGACAGGGCGTATATGGCTACACCTTC. It specifies CASLRQGVYGYTF. Drawing the rest from reference TRBV19 and TRBJ1-2, the complete variable domain is DGGITQSPKYLFRKEGQNVTLSCEQNLNHDAMYWYRQDPGQGLRLIYYSQIVNDFQKGDIAEGYSVSREKKESFPLTVTSAQKNPTAFYLCASLRQGVYGYTFGSGTRLTVV.

This chain connects TRBV11-2 to TRBJ2-7, with 8 bases lining up with TRBD1. V was clipped by 3 bases and J by 2 bases; unmatched bases: 6. CDR1 and CDR2 from the germline V gene are SGHAT and FQNNGV. CDR3 size: 15 residues. The CDR3 DNA is TGTGCCAGCAGCTTTGAGGACAGGGCAACCTACGAGCAGTACTTC. Amino acids: CASSFEDRATYEQYF.